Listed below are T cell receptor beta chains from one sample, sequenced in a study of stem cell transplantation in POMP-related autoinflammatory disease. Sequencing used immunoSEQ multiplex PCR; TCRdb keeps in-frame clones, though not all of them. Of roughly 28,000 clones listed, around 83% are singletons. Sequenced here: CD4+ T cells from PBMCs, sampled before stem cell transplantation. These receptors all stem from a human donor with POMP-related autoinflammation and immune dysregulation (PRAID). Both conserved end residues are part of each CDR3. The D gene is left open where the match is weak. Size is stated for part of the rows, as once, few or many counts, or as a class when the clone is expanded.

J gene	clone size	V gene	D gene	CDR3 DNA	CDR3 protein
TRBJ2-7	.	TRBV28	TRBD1	TGTGCCAGCAGTTTTGGGACAGTGGGCTACGAGCAGTACTTC	CASSFGTVGYEQYF
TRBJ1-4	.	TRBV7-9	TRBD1	TGTGCCAGCAGCTTAGTTGCCTCACAGGGGGCAGATGAAAAACTGTTTTTT	CASSLVASQGADEKLFF
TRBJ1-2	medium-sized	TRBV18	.	TGTGCCAGCTCAGTGGGGGCGGACTATGGCTACACCTTC	CASSVGADYGYTF
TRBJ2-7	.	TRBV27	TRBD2	TGTGCCAGCAGTCTAACGGGACTAAACTACGAGCAGTACTTC	CASSLTGLNYEQYF
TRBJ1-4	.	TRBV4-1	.	TGCGCCAGCAGCCATCTAAGGGCCGTTAATGAAAAACTGTTTTTT	CASSHLRAVNEKLFF
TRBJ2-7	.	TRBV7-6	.	TGTGCCAGCAGCCTAGGGGCAGAGTCGGACGAGCAGTACTTC	CASSLGAESDEQYF
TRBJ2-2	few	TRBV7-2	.	TGTGCCAGCAGCCGTGGGCGTAGTGTCACCGGGGAGCTGTTTTTT	CASSRGRSVTGELFF
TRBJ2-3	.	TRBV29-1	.	TGCAGCGTTGAATTGTGGGGGAGGCTTAGCACAGATACGCAGTATTTT	CSVELWGRLSTDTQYF
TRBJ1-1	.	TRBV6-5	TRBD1	TGTGCCAGCAGTTACTCTGCAGGGGGCACTGAAGCTTTCTTT	CASSYSAGGTEAFF
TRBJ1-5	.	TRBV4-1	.	TGCGCCAGCAGCCCGATGGGGGGGCGGGAGCCCCAGCATTTT	CASSPMGGREPQHF
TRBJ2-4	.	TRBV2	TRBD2	TGTGCCAGCAATGGACTAGCCATGAGTGGAGACATTCAGTACTTC	CASNGLAMSGDIQYF
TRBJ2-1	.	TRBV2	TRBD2	TGTGCCAGCAGTCTCAGGACTAGGTCTTCCTACAATGAGCAGTTCTTC	CASSLRTRSSYNEQFF
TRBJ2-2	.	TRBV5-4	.	TGTGCCAGCAGCTTGGGAAGCGCCGGGACCGGCACCGGGGAGCTGTTTTTT	CASSLGSAGTGTGELFF
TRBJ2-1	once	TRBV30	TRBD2	TGTGCCTGGAGTTCCTACCCCGGGACTAGCGACTACAATGAGCAGTTCTTC	CAWSSYPGTSDYNEQFF
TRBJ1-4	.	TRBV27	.	TGTGCCAGCAGTGCTATACTGACAGGCACCTCAACTAATGAAAAACTGTTTTTT	CASSAILTGTSTNEKLFF
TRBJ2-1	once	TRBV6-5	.	TGTGCCAGCAGTTACTTCCTCGGGACTTTTAATGAGCAGTTCTTC	CASSYFLGTFNEQFF
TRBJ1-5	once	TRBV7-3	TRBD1	TGTGCCAGCAGCTCGACAGGGGGGTATTTCGATCAGCCCCAGCATTTT	CASSSTGGYFDQPQHF
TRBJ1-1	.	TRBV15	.	TGTGCCACCAGCAGAGTCGGCCCCGGGGTCGCTTTCTTT	CATSRVGPGVAFF
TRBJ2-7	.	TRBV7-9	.	TGTGCCAGCAGCAGCCAGGGCATCGTCTACGAGCAGTACTTC	CASSSQGIVYEQYF
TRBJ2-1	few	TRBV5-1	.	TGCGCCAGCAATCGCGGGGGCCAGTCCTACAATGAGCAGTTCTTC	CASNRGGQSYNEQFF